The entry below describes one TCR beta chain. Its specificity is unknown. Germline values: CDR1 SGHRS, CDR2 YFSETQ. This CDR3 is built from 14 residues. The V end lost 3 bases, the J end lost 6 bases, and 16 bases lay between the germline ends. The entry originates in a study of resident and recirculating memory T cells in vitiligo. General study points: Non-conserved TCRs across sites and patients suggested distinct clones per lesion.

The data were produced by immunoSEQ multiplex PCR, yet TCRdb's version contains in-frame clones alone and is incomplete. The table lists 72,000 or so clones, under 95% of them singletons. The V gene is TRBV5-1, the J gene TRBJ2-7; a weak D match, TRBD1 (5 bases). The clonotype was recovered from a male donor with vitiligo. The sample consisted of blood. In DNA, the CDR3 is TGCGCCAGCAGCTCCTACGACAGATTAGGCGAGCAGTACTTC. Protein sequence: CASSSYDRLGEQYF.